The table lists the clone carrying this TCR beta chain with a few counts. V lost 3 bases and J lost 3; bases outside the gene matches: 8. CDR3 length: 16 amino acids. CDR1 SGHRS and CDR2 YFSETQ come from the germline V gene. The method was immunoSEQ multiplex PCR; TCRdb's version includes in-frame clones alone and lacks a portion of them. The sample has approximately 15,000 clones; around 60% are singletons. This entry is derived from a study of cytotoxic CD8 clonotypes in ibrutinib-treated CLL. Sequenced here: PBMCs, sampled before ibrutinib treatment. The genes are TRBV5-1 and TRBJ2-3; TRBD1 aligns across 9 bases. This TCR came from a human donor with chronic lymphocytic leukemia. The DNA for the CDR3 is TGCGCCAGCAGCTCGGGACAGGGCTTTGGGACAGATACGCAGTATTTT. Its protein is CASSSGQGFGTDTQYF. Together with reference TRBV5-1 and TRBJ2-3, the CDR3 gives the full variable domain: KAGVTQTPRYLIKTRGQQVTLSCSPISGHRSVSWYQQTPGQGLQFLFEYFSETQRNKGNFPGRFSGRQFSNSRSEMNVSTLELGDSALYLCASSSGQGFGTDTQYFGPGTRLTVL.